These 30 T cell receptor beta chains came from one sample sequenced in a study of blood T cells in healthy people across ages. The authors ran a second PCR of about 7 to 11 cycles using a sample-barcoded 5' primer and a J-beta primer mix. Each CDR3 protein is one row after TCRdb ran MiXCR on the 5' RACE reads. The data contain roughly 800,000 distinct CDR3 sequences, roughly 60% of them seen just once; the ten biggest clones take up 22%. The specimen sequenced was blood. The receptor source for this set is a young man in good health.

The chain is built from TRBV20-1 and TRBJ1-6; D remains unclear. The length of the CDR3 is 13 residues. Germline V gene lookup returns CDR1 DFQATT and CDR2 SNEGSKA (reference sequence). V was clipped by 4 bases and J by 6 bases, with 10 bases between them. The CDR3 loop reads CSAIVEANSPLHF. CDR3 coding DNA: TGCAGTGCTATTGTCGAGGCTAATTCACCCCTCCACTTT.

This clonotype was found a few times. This chain uses TRBV7-9 with TRBJ2-7; 8 bases are a match to TRBD1. With 5 bases clipped from V and 5 bases from J, the junction kept 11 bases outside the gene matches. The length of the CDR3 is 15 residues. Germline CDR1 and CDR2: SEHNR and FQNEAQ (reference sequence). As DNA, the CDR3 is TGTGCCAGCAGCACCAAACAGGGGGATAGCCACGAGCAGTACTTC. This translates into CASSTKQGDSHEQYF. The variable domain in full, with the rest retrieved from reference TRBV7-9 and TRBJ2-7, is DTGVSQNPRHKITKRGQNVTFRCDPISEHNRLYWYRQTLGQGPEFLTYFQNEAQLEKSRLLSDRFSAERPKGSFSTLEIQRTEQGDSAMYLCASSTKQGDSHEQYFGPGTRLTVT.

J is TRBJ2-3 and V is TRBV5-1; D gene ambiguous. The V end lost 2 bases, the J end lost 1 base, and 14 bases lay between the germline ends. Germline CDR1 SGHRS, CDR2 YFSETQ. This CDR3 comprises 16 residues. CDR3 in amino acids: CASSFSVSQGTDTQYF. CDR3 DNA: TGCGCCAGCAGCTTCAGTGTCAGCCAAGGCACAGATACGCAGTATTTT.

V usage is TRBV28 and J usage is TRBJ2-6; 9 bases fit TRBD1. The CDR3 is 16 residues long. V gave up 6 bases and J gave up 2 bases; unmatched junction bases: 5. CDR1 is MDHEN and CDR2 is SYDVKM in the germline V gene. The CDR3 loop reads CASRNRGLAGANVLTF. The CDR3 DNA sequence: TGTGCCAGCAGAAACAGGGGGCTAGCTGGGGCCAACGTCCTGACTTTC.

The CDR3 is CASSAQDNEQFF. CDR3 nucleotides: TGTGCCAGCAGCGCGCAGGACAATGAGCAGTTCTTC. The gene calls are TRBV7-2 and TRBJ2-1, with D uncertain. This CDR3 is 12 amino acids long. Trimming stripped 5 bases from V and 5 bases from J, with 7 bases between. Germline V gives CDR1 SGHTA, CDR2 FQGNSA. Supplemented by reference TRBV7-2 and TRBJ2-1, the full variable domain reads GAGVSQSPSNKVTEKGKDVELRCDPISGHTALYWYRQSLGQGLEFLIYFQGNSAPDKSGLPSDRFSAERTGGSVSTLTIQRTQQEDSAVYLCASSAQDNEQFFGPGTRLTVL.

This clonotype was observed a few times. CDR3 DNA sequence: TGCGCCAGCAGCTTGGACAGGGGGGCCGTCTACGAGCAGTACTTC. It is translated as CASSLDRGAVYEQYF. The chain is built from TRBV5-1 and TRBJ2-7; 8 bases fit TRBD1. Trimming cost V 0 bases and J 3 bases; bases outside gene matches: 5. CDR1 and CDR2 from the germline V gene are SGHRS and YFSETQ. This CDR3 spans 15 amino acids.

The rearrangement uses TRBV7-6 and TRBJ2-1; 10 bases line up with TRBD1. Trimming removed 1 base from V and 2 bases from J; junction bases left unmatched: 5. The CDR3 has 17 residues. CDR1 and CDR2 (germline): SGHVS, FNYEAQ. CDR3 coding DNA: TGTGCCAGCAGCTTAGAGGCCGGGACAGGGGCCTACAATGAGCAGTTCTTC. Its protein is CASSLEAGTGAYNEQFF.

There are a few counts of this clonotype. The CDR3 spells CASSDPGTPYGYTF. DNA of the CDR3: TGTGCCAGCAGTGACCCCGGGACACCCTATGGCTACACCTTC. The chain recombines TRBV25-1 with TRBJ1-2; perhaps TRBD1 as D (6 bases). CDR3 length: 14 residues. V dropped 3 bases and J dropped 4 bases, with 12 bases sitting between them. CDR1 is MGHDK and CDR2 is SYGVNS in the germline V gene.

The rearrangement joins TRBV5-1 to TRBJ1-2, with 10 bases aligning to TRBD1. Per the germline V gene, CDR1 is SGHRS and CDR2 is YFSETQ. The CDR3 has 17 amino acids. V dropped 4 bases and J dropped 6; count of bases not matched to a gene: 15. The CDR3 DNA reads as TGCGCCAGCAGCCAAATCCCGGGACAGGGGATTTGGGATGGCTACACCTTC. Translating gives CASSQIPGQGIWDGYTF.

V gene TRBV7-9 combines with J gene TRBJ2-6; D call uncertain. The CDR3 sequence is 15 residues long. Trimming stripped 6 bases from V and 2 bases from J, with 11 bases between. Germline V gives CDR1 SEHNR, CDR2 FQNEAQ (reference sequence). The CDR3 loop reads CASSLRVAGANVLTF. The CDR3 bases are TGTGCCAGCAGTTTACGTGTGGCTGGGGCCAACGTCCTGACTTTC. The full variable domain, completed using reference TRBV7-9 and TRBJ2-6, is DTGVSQNPRHKITKRGQNVTFRCDPISEHNRLYWYRQTLGQGPEFLTYFQNEAQLEKSRLLSDRFSAERPKGSFSTLEIQRTEQGDSAMYLCASSLRVAGANVLTFGAGSRLTVL.

The chain recombines TRBV5-1 with TRBJ2-5, with D perhaps matching TRBD1 or TRBD2 (6 bases each). The germline gives CDR1 SGHRS, CDR2 YFSETQ. The CDR3 has 14 amino acids. The ends were cut back, 4 bases at V and 3 bases at J, with 13 bases in the middle. The CDR3 nucleotides are TGCGCCAGCAGCCCGACCGGGGGCAAAGAGACCCAGTACTTC. Translating it yields CASSPTGGKETQYF.

The chain carries TRBV29-1 and TRBJ2-7; a possible D gene is TRBD1 (5 bases). V was trimmed by 5 bases and J by 2 bases, leaving 19 bases between them. This CDR3 comprises 15 residues. Germline CDR1 and CDR2: SQVTM and ANQGSEA. The CDR3 nucleotides read TGCAGCGTTTACGGCGTGCAGGGAAGGGCCTACGAGCAGTACTTC. Its translation is CSVYGVQGRAYEQYF.

V and J are TRBV20-1 and TRBJ2-1, with 16 bases lining up with TRBD2. The CDR3 has 23 residues. Germline values: CDR1 DFQATT, CDR2 SNEGSKA (reference sequence). V dropped 0 bases and J dropped 7; count of bases not matched to a gene: 24. The CDR3 loop is CSARDPMSFLGLAGGPIDNEQFF. As DNA, the CDR3 is TGCAGTGCTAGAGATCCGATGAGTTTTTTGGGACTAGCGGGAGGGCCGATAGATAATGAGCAGTTCTTC.

In nucleotides, the CDR3 is TGTGCCAGCAGTTCAACAGGGGGAACATATGGCTACACCTTC. Residues: CASSSTGGTYGYTF. The chain uses TRBV2 and TRBJ1-2; 8 bases fit TRBD1. The CDR3 is 14 residues long. J was trimmed by 5 bases and V by 5 bases; bases with no gene match: 7. CDR1 and CDR2 (germline): SNHLY, FYNNEI.

This clonotype appeared a few times. V usage is TRBV7-2 and J usage is TRBJ2-7; 13 bases match TRBD2. The CDR3 contains 17 residues. Trimming cost V 2 bases and J 2 bases; bases outside gene matches: 6. Germline V gene lookup returns CDR1 SGHTA and CDR2 FQGNSA. In DNA form, the CDR3 reads TGTGCCAGCAGCTTATATCCTGGGACTAGCGGGGCCTACGAGCAGTACTTC. Its protein product is CASSLYPGTSGAYEQYF.

The chain couples TRBV12-3 or TRBV12-4 to TRBJ1-1; D possibly corresponds to TRBD1 (5 bases). Trimming removed 3 bases at V and 6 bases at J, with 11 bases between. This CDR3 contains 13 residues. The CDR3 DNA reads TGTGCCAGCAGTTTGGGGTGGGACGCTGAAGCTTTCTTT. This translates into CASSLGWDAEAFF.

The V and J genes are TRBV7-3 and TRBJ2-2; no clear D gene. CDR1 is SGHTA and CDR2 is FQGTGA in the germline V gene. Trimming cost V 5 bases and J 0 bases, with 7 bases left between them. The CDR3 extends over 14 amino acids. The CDR3 sequence is CASSPQANTGELFF. The CDR3 nucleotides read TGTGCCAGCAGCCCCCAGGCGAACACCGGGGAGCTGTTTTTT.

The rearrangement links TRBV28 to TRBJ2-1; D not certain. In germline, CDR1 is MDHEN, CDR2 SYDVKM. This CDR3 is built from 14 residues. Trimming shortened V by 10 bases and J by 8 bases, and 21 bases separated the two germline ends. In nucleotides, the CDR3 is TGTGCCACCACCACCACAGTGGCGAGCGATGAGCAGTTCTTC. This translates into CATTTTVASDEQFF.

This clonotype showed up just once. CDR3 amino acids: CASSPPSLPDTQYF. The CDR3 DNA follows: TGTGCCAGCTCACCACCCAGCCTTCCAGATACGCAGTATTTT. This chain links TRBV18 with TRBJ2-3; D gene ambiguous. Trimming took 0 bases from V and 4 from J, leaving 8 bases between them. Germline V gives CDR1 KGHSH, CDR2 LQKENI. The CDR3 extends over 14 amino acids.

The chain joins TRBV20-1 to TRBJ1-4; D is undetermined. Germline CDR1 is DFQATT and CDR2 is SNEGSKA (reference sequence). V was pared by 6 bases and J by 8 bases, with 7 bases between. This CDR3 has 10 residues. CDR3 DNA sequence: TGCAGTGCCCCGAGGGAAAAACTGTTTTTT. Translation gives CSAPREKLFF.

The V and J genes are TRBV12-5 and TRBJ2-7, with unresolved D. The last part of the DNA fits TRBJ2-5 better; the J call may be wrong. CDR1 and CDR2 from the germline V gene are LGHNT and FRNRAP. CDR3 size: 15 residues. The CDR3 protein is CASGLATPSLVTQYF. The CDR3 region has the DNA TGTGCTAGTGGTTTGGCCACCCCCTCCCTCGTGACCCAGTACTTC.

The V call is TRBV7-9, the J call TRBJ2-7; D remains unclear. The length of the CDR3 is 15 residues. The germline V gene has CDR1 SEHNR and CDR2 FQNEAQ (reference sequence). The ends were cut back, 2 bases at V and 2 bases at J, with 13 bases in the middle. The CDR3 loop reads CASSLLTGPPYEQYF. For the CDR3, the DNA is TGTGCCAGCAGCTTACTAACGGGCCCTCCCTACGAGCAGTACTTC. The variable domain in full, with the rest retrieved from reference TRBV7-9 and TRBJ2-7, is DTGVSQNPRHKITKRGQNVTFRCDPISEHNRLYWYRQTLGQGPEFLTYFQNEAQLEKSRLLSDRFSAERPKGSFSTLEIQRTEQGDSAMYLCASSLLTGPPYEQYFGPGTRLTVT.

This chain links TRBV12-3 or TRBV12-4 with TRBJ2-7, with a possible D match to TRBD1 (7 bases). The CDR3 has 14 residues. The V end lost 7 bases, the J end lost 4 bases, and 17 bases lay between the germline ends. The CDR3 DNA reads TGTGCCAGCACCATCCGACAGGGAGGATACGAGCAGTACTTC. Protein product: CASTIRQGGYEQYF.

V usage is TRBV27 and J usage is TRBJ2-1; TRBD2 is a possible D gene (5 bases). The CDR3 covers 14 residues. Germline V gene lookup returns CDR1 MNHEY and CDR2 SMNVEV (reference sequence). Trimming cost V 4 bases and J 7 bases, with 14 bases left between them. Here the CDR3 DNA reads TGTGCCAGCAGTTCCACGGACTTTCTAAATGAGCAGTTCTTC. It yields the protein CASSSTDFLNEQFF.

The chain links TRBV20-1 to TRBJ2-7; D may match TRBD1 or TRBD2 (6 bases each). Per germline, CDR1 DFQATT and CDR2 SNEGSKA (reference sequence). The CDR3 is 14 residues long. Deletions cut 1 base from V and 0 bases from J, with 10 bases between. The CDR3 sequence is CSARGGDTSYEQYF. CDR3 DNA sequence: TGCAGTGCTAGAGGCGGGGACACCTCCTACGAGCAGTACTTC.

This chain links TRBV7-6 with TRBJ2-2, with a weak D call TRBD2 (5 bases). Germline values: CDR1 SGHVS, CDR2 FNYEAQ. The CDR3 is 15 amino acids. The ends were cut back, 5 bases at V and 6 bases at J, with 16 bases in the middle. The CDR3 protein is CASSPRPGLAGELFF. The CDR3 DNA reads as TGTGCCAGCAGCCCCCGTCCGGGGTTAGCCGGGGAGCTGTTTTTT.

The V and J genes are TRBV9 and TRBJ1-1; D remains ambiguous. The CDR3 length is 13 residues. Deletions cut 0 bases from V and 1 base from J, with 4 bases between. In germline, CDR1 is SGDLS, CDR2 YYNGEE. The CDR3: CASSVDWNTEAFF. In DNA, the CDR3 is TGTGCCAGCAGCGTAGACTGGAACACTGAAGCTTTCTTT. The full variable domain, its missing parts supplied by reference TRBV9 and TRBJ1-1, is DSGVTQTPKHLITATGQRVTLRCSPRSGDLSVYWYQQSLDQGLQFLIQYYNGEERAKGNILERFSAQQFPDLHSELNLSSLELGDSALYFCASSVDWNTEAFFGQGTRLTVV.

The rearrangement joins TRBV7-9 to TRBJ1-1; D is uncertain. The V gene lost 1 base and the J gene lost 1 base, with 4 bases spanning the gap. Looked up from germline, CDR1 is SEHNR and CDR2 is FQNEAQ (reference sequence). The CDR3 is 13 residues long. The CDR3 coding sequence is TGTGCCAGCAGCTTAGACAAGAACACTGAAGCTTTCTTT. Its protein product is CASSLDKNTEAFF. Combining the CDR3 with reference TRBV7-9 and TRBJ1-1 gives the whole variable domain DTGVSQNPRHKITKRGQNVTFRCDPISEHNRLYWYRQTLGQGPEFLTYFQNEAQLEKSRLLSDRFSAERPKGSFSTLEIQRTEQGDSAMYLCASSLDKNTEAFFGQGTRLTVV.

This clonotype came up once. This sequence joins TRBV6-5 and TRBJ1-2; D not certain. The CDR3 runs 12 residues. Germline V lookup: CDR1 MNHEY, CDR2 SVGAGI. Trimming left V 6 bases short and J 8 bases short, with 13 bases between. The CDR3 DNA is TGTGCCAGCAGAGCCTCCGGAGGCGGCTACACCTTC. It is translated as CASRASGGGYTF.

This chain links TRBV2 with TRBJ2-3, with D perhaps being TRBD1 or TRBD2 (5 bases each). The CDR3 extends over 17 amino acids. V was pared by 4 bases and J by 2 bases, with 19 bases between. Germline V gene data show CDR1 as SNHLY and CDR2 as FYNNEI. The CDR3 region has the DNA TGTGCCAGCAGTGTTGGGGAACACGGGACGCTCACAGATACGCAGTATTTT. Protein: CASSVGEHGTLTDTQYF.